Listed below are T cell receptor beta chains from one sample, sequenced in a study of patients and donors after allogeneic stem cell transplantation. TCRdb processed the RT-PCR reads anew with MiXCR; each CDR3 protein has one entry. The table has about 400,000 distinct CDR3 sequences, around 16% seen once; the top ten hold 7.2%. The sample taken for sequencing was blood, either unsorted or a sorted T cell fraction (not recorded which). All receptors derive from a human donor who was either an allogeneic HSCT recipient or a stem cell or donor lymphocyte infusion donor (not recorded which). It is not recorded whose cells these are; they may come from a transplant donor. The CDR3 runs from the conserved cysteine through the conserved F or W. D genes are given only for firm matches. Expanded clones are given a class, and other clones once, few, many or no size at all.

CASSVGDPNTGELFF | TGTGCCAGCAGCGTAGGGGACCCGAACACCGGGGAGCTGTTTTTT | TRBJ2-2 | 15 | . | TRBV9 | few
CSARGFSGTTFEEQYF | TGCAGTGCTAGAGGTTTTTCCGGGACTACCTTCGAAGAGCAGTACTTC | TRBJ2-7 | 16 | TRBD2 | TRBV20-1 | few
CASSRVDTSSIDTQYF | TGCGCCAGCAGCCGGGTGGACACCTCCAGCATAGATACGCAGTATTTT | TRBJ2-3 | 16 | . | TRBV5-1 | .
CAIRASDSGHNEQFF | TGTGCCATCAGGGCCTCGGACAGCGGGCACAATGAGCAGTTCTTC | TRBJ2-1 | 15 | . | TRBV10-3 | few
CSEVRSNGPQYF | TGCAGTGAGGTCCGTAGCAATGGGCCCCAGTACTTC | TRBJ2-5 | 12 | . | TRBV20-1 | .
CSVGGGSYNEQFF | TGCAGTGTAGGGGGCGGCTCCTACAATGAGCAGTTCTTC | TRBJ2-1 | 13 | TRBD1 | TRBV20-1 | few
CASNRDYNTDTQYF | TGTGCCAGCAACCGGGACTACAACACAGATACGCAGTATTTT | TRBJ2-3 | 14 | TRBD2 | TRBV2 | few
CASSQGVGLNQPQHF | TGTGCCAGCAGCCAAGGGGTGGGTTTGAATCAGCCCCAGCATTTT | TRBJ1-5 | 15 | . | TRBV4-2 | .
CAISGRTGRIDEQYF | TGTGCCATCAGTGGGCGGACAGGGCGGATCGACGAGCAGTACTTC | TRBJ2-7 | 15 | TRBD1 | TRBV10-3 | few
CASSPLRRSSYEQYF | TGTGCCAGCAGTCCCCTGCGGAGGAGCTCCTACGAGCAGTACTTC | TRBJ2-7 | 15 | . | TRBV6-1 | .
CSARAGASYNEQFF | TGCAGTGCTAGAGCCGGGGCTTCCTACAATGAGCAGTTCTTC | TRBJ2-1 | 14 | . | TRBV20-1 | few
CASSSGQGGCFF | TGTGCCAGCAGCTCAGGACAGGGAGGTTGCTTCTTC | TRBJ2-1 | 12 | TRBD1 | TRBV6-5 | few
CASSVVGVPHSGANVLTF | TGTGCCAGCAGCGTAGTCGGGGTACCCCACTCTGGGGCCAACGTCCTGACTTTC | TRBJ2-6 | 18 | . | TRBV9 | few
CASSQRPLFPDTGELFF | TGTGCCAGCAGCCAACGGCCGCTGTTTCCGGACACCGGGGAGCTGTTTTTT | TRBJ2-2 | 17 | . | TRBV3-1 | few
CASSLGGALAEAFF | TGCGCCAGCAGCTTGGGAGGGGCGCTGGCTGAAGCTTTCTTT | TRBJ1-1 | 14 | . | TRBV5-1 | few
CASSSTSGRAYDTQYF | TGTGCCAGCAGTTCTACTAGCGGGAGGGCCTATGATACGCAGTATTTT | TRBJ2-3 | 16 | TRBD2 | TRBV7-9 | .
CASSLARGGANVLTF | TGTGCCAGCAGCTTAGCGAGGGGGGGGGCCAACGTCCTGACTTTC | TRBJ2-6 | 15 | . | TRBV7-6 | few
CASRTEDRPYEQYF | TGTGCCAGCAGGACCGAGGACCGACCCTACGAGCAGTACTTC | TRBJ2-7 | 14 | . | TRBV12-3/TRBV12-4 | many